The rows below give T cell receptor beta chains drawn from one sample of a study of control samples from healthy donors and cancer patients. Repertoires were generated with immunoSEQ multiplex PCR, while TCRdb's copy carries only in-frame clones and drops some. Of 60,000 to 75,000 clones listed, over 75% are singletons. Sample: blood. Every receptor here comes from a man aged 50-60 years in good health. Both conserved end residues are part of each CDR3. D genes are given only for firm matches. The size field is filled for only some rows; it gives once, few, many or a size class.

>.|TRBJ1-2|.|TRBV7-8
CASSSTRSYGYTF
TGTGCCAGCAGCTCGACCAGATCATATGGCTACACCTTC
>.|TRBJ2-5|TRBD2|TRBV19
CASSRGLAGVRETQYF
TGTGCCAGTAGTAGGGGACTAGCGGGAGTGCGGGAGACCCAGTACTTC
>.|TRBJ1-3|TRBD1|TRBV6-5
CASSYSGQGSGNTIYF
TGTGCCAGCAGTTACAGCGGACAGGGCTCTGGAAACACCATATATTTT
>.|TRBJ1-2|.|TRBV12-3/TRBV12-4
CASSLEGTNGYTF
TGTGCCAGCAGTTTAGAGGGAACGAATGGCTACACCTTC
>.|TRBJ2-7|TRBD2|TRBV7-6
CASSLAGGLAGGPGYEQYF
TGTGCCAGCAGCTTAGCTGGGGGTTTAGCGGGAGGGCCGGGGTACGAGCAGTACTTC
>.|TRBJ1-1|.|TRBV19
CASSISGKNTEAFF
TGTGCCAGTAGTATATCAGGGAAGAACACTGAAGCTTTCTTT
>.|TRBJ2-3|TRBD2|TRBV4-1
CASSQDAPSGGAKDTQYF
TGCGCCAGCAGCCAAGATGCTCCTAGCGGGGGGGCAAAAGATACGCAGTATTTT
>.|TRBJ2-5|.|TRBV10-3
CAISEAVGRQETQYF
TGTGCCATCAGTGAGGCAGTAGGACGCCAAGAGACCCAGTACTTC
>few|TRBJ1-3|.|TRBV5-6
CASSLYQGPTINTIYF
TGTGCCAGCAGCTTGTATCAAGGTCCCACTATAAACACCATATATTTT
>.|TRBJ1-2|TRBD1|TRBV6-1
CASSDVGQAYANYGYTF
TGTGCCAGCAGTGACGTAGGACAGGCCTATGCTAACTATGGCTACACCTTC
>.|TRBJ2-7|.|TRBV30
CAWTGDSSYEQYF
TGTGCCTGGACGGGAGACAGCTCCTACGAGCAGTACTTC
>.|TRBJ1-4|TRBD1|TRBV10-2
CASRDTGGYEKLFF
TGCGCCAGCAGAGATACAGGGGGCTATGAAAAACTGTTTTTT
>.|TRBJ2-7|.|TRBV4-3
CASSQDAGDTYEQYF
TGCGCCAGCAGCCAAGATGCCGGGGATACCTACGAGCAGTACTTC
>.|TRBJ1-6|TRBD1|TRBV2
CASSEGAGGSPLHF
TGTGCCAGCAGCGAAGGGGCAGGGGGATCACCCCTCCACTTT
>.|TRBJ1-4|TRBD1|TRBV30
CAWMGQPNEKLFF
TGTGCCTGGATGGGACAGCCTAATGAAAAACTGTTTTTT
>.|TRBJ1-1|.|TRBV19
CASRGHAMNTEAFF
TGTGCCAGTAGGGGACACGCCATGAACACTGAAGCTTTCTTT
>.|TRBJ1-1|TRBD1|TRBV10-3
CAIADRGRDTEAFF
TGTGCCATCGCGGACAGGGGGCGGGACACTGAAGCTTTCTTT
>.|TRBJ2-3|.|TRBV4-2
CASSQDLGAATDTQYF
TGTGCCAGCAGCCAAGATTTGGGGGCGGCCACAGATACGCAGTATTTT
>.|TRBJ2-1|TRBD2|TRBV6-6
CASNLRGLGWFF
TGTGCCAGCAACTTACGAGGACTAGGGTGGTTCTTC
>.|TRBJ2-1|TRBD1|TRBV6-4
CASSGDSNYNEQFF
TGTGCCAGCAGTGGGGACAGTAACTACAATGAGCAGTTCTTC
>.|TRBJ1-5|.|TRBV12-3/TRBV12-4
CASRLGEGQPQHF
TGTGCCAGCCGTCTGGGGGAGGGACAGCCCCAGCATTTT
>.|TRBJ1-1|TRBD1|TRBV9
CASSVEGQVGTEAFF
TGTGCCAGCAGCGTAGAAGGACAGGTCGGAACTGAAGCTTTCTTT
>.|TRBJ2-1|TRBD2|TRBV19
CASGELAGDHNEQFF
TGTGCCAGTGGAGAACTAGCGGGGGATCACAATGAGCAGTTCTTC
>.|TRBJ1-1|.|TRBV5-6
CASSLGTNTEAFF
TGTGCCAGCAGCTTGGGAACGAACACTGAAGCTTTCTTT
>.|TRBJ2-3|.|TRBV4-2
CASSLLAGASRDTQYF
TGTGCCAGCAGCTTGCTGGCGGGGGCTTCTCGGGATACGCAGTATTTT
>.|TRBJ2-5|TRBD2|TRBV27
CASSLFRRRGTAETQYF
TGTGCCAGCAGTTTATTCCGAAGGCGGGGGACGGCAGAGACCCAGTACTTC
>.|TRBJ2-2|.|TRBV4-3
CASSQDPSTYTGELFF
TGCGCCAGCAGCCAAGATCCCAGCACTTACACCGGGGAGCTGTTTTTT
>.|TRBJ2-5|TRBD1|TRBV11-2
CASSLAVRGPKETQYF
TGTGCCAGCAGCTTAGCGGTCAGGGGGCCTAAAGAGACCCAGTACTTC
>.|TRBJ2-7|.|TRBV7-2
CASGDRGYEQYF
TGTGCCAGTGGGGATCGGGGCTACGAGCAGTACTTC
>.|TRBJ2-7|.|TRBV4-1
CASSQEGSGRSGEQYF
TGCGCCAGCAGCCAAGAAGGATCGGGACGGAGTGGGGAGCAGTACTTC
>.|TRBJ1-2|TRBD1|TRBV7-2
CASSRDSVLPSQPYGYTF
TGTGCCAGCAGCCGGGACAGCGTCCTTCCTAGCCAGCCCTATGGCTACACCTTC
>.|TRBJ2-6|.|TRBV29-1
CSVAQGAGANVLTF
TGCAGCGTCGCACAGGGCGCTGGGGCCAACGTCCTGACTTTC
>.|TRBJ1-2|TRBD1|TRBV29-1
CSVEEEGQGAENYGYTF
TGCAGCGTTGAAGAGGAGGGACAGGGGGCGGAAAACTATGGCTACACCTTC
>.|TRBJ2-1|TRBD2|TRBV24-1
CATGWGTSGSNEQFF
TGTGCCACAGGGTGGGGGACTAGCGGGAGTAATGAGCAGTTCTTC
>.|TRBJ1-4|.|TRBV5-4
CASSPLGNEKLFF
TGTGCCAGCAGCCCCCTCGGTAATGAAAAACTGTTTTTT
>.|TRBJ2-6|.|TRBV19
CASSMSSGANVLTF
TGTGCCAGTAGTATGAGCTCTGGGGCCAACGTCCTGACTTTC
>.|TRBJ2-1|.|TRBV3-1/TRBV3-2
CASSQDALAYNEQFF
TGTGCCAGCAGCCAAGACGCGCTAGCCTACAATGAGCAGTTCTTC
>.|TRBJ2-3|TRBD2|TRBV10-3
CAIRTSSGGRTDTQYF
TGTGCCATCAGAACTTCTAGCGGGGGGAGGACAGATACGCAGTATTTT
>once|TRBJ1-1|.|TRBV5-1
CASSPPSPRTEAFF
TGCGCCAGCAGCCCTCCCAGCCCGCGAACTGAAGCTTTCTTT
>.|TRBJ2-7|.|TRBV27
CASGQGGEQYF
TGTGCTTCGGGGCAGGGCGGCGAGCAGTACTTC
>.|TRBJ2-7|.|TRBV6-5
CASRIGDPGEQYF
TGTGCCAGCAGAATAGGCGACCCTGGGGAGCAGTACTTC
>.|TRBJ2-7|TRBD2|TRBV4-3
CASSLGTSGGDEQYF
TGCGCCAGCAGCCTCGGGACTAGCGGGGGGGACGAGCAGTACTTC
>.|TRBJ1-1|.|TRBV5-1
CASSIQMSGTEAFF
TGCGCCAGCAGCATACAAATGTCGGGCACTGAAGCTTTCTTT
>.|TRBJ2-6|.|TRBV19
CASMRQRRAFSSGANVLTF
TGTGCCAGTATGCGGCAGAGGCGAGCTTTTTCCTCTGGGGCCAACGTCCTGACTTTC
>.|TRBJ2-7|TRBD1|TRBV5-3
CAKEVHRGPYSYEQYF
TGTGCCAAGGAAGTGCACAGGGGGCCCTATTCCTACGAGCAGTACTTC
>.|TRBJ2-2|.|TRBV11-3
CASSRSSPGAGELFF
TGTGCCAGCAGCCGCTCCTCACCCGGGGCCGGGGAGCTGTTTTTT
>once|TRBJ2-7|.|TRBV5-5
CASSLETIREQYF
TGTGCCAGCAGCTTGGAAACGATCCGGGAGCAGTACTTC
>once|TRBJ2-2|TRBD1|TRBV6-6
CASGYGQGTGELFF
TGTGCCAGCGGGTACGGACAGGGTACCGGGGAGCTGTTTTTT
>.|TRBJ2-3|.|TRBV7-8
CASSLGTADTQYF
TGTGCCAGCAGCTTAGGGACCGCAGATACGCAGTATTTT
>once|TRBJ2-5|.|TRBV18
CASTPEETQYF
TGTGCCAGCACCCCCGAAGAGACCCAGTACTTC
>.|TRBJ2-6|.|TRBV27
CASSLGGANVLTF
TGTGCCAGCAGTTTAGGTGGGGCCAACGTCCTGACTTTC
>once|TRBJ2-1|TRBD1|TRBV12-3/TRBV12-4
CASSSRGLEQFF
TGTGCCAGCAGTTCAAGGGGGCTCGAGCAGTTCTTC
>.|TRBJ1-1|TRBD1|TRBV28
CASSLSDRYAFF
TGTGCCAGCAGTTTATCGGACAGGTACGCTTTCTTT
>.|TRBJ1-2|TRBD1|TRBV28
CASSFEGAGGYTF
TGTGCCAGCAGTTTTGAGGGGGCTGGTGGCTACACCTTC
>.|TRBJ1-6|.|TRBV3-1/TRBV3-2
CASSQGWTKNNSPLHF
TGTGCCAGCAGCCAAGGATGGACAAAAAATAATTCACCCCTCCACTTT
>.|TRBJ2-3|.|TRBV7-2
CAGASGDTQYF
TGTGCCGGGGCATCTGGAGATACGCAGTATTTT
>.|TRBJ1-2|.|TRBV10-3
CAISESSVGRGYTF
TGTGCCATCAGTGAGTCGAGTGTGGGGAGGGGCTACACCTTC